The sequence of this T cell receptor (beta chain) was determined in a study of blood T cell repertoires in COVID-19. At the level of the study: Researchers got acute and convalescent COVID-19 samples from the United States, Italy and Spain.

TCRdb's table, derived via immunoSEQ multiplex PCR, lists solely in-frame clones and lacks some. Of about 250,000 clones in the sample, almost 85% are singletons; the top ten hold approximately 5.1%. This CDR3 has 14 residues. Per the germline V gene, CDR1 is SGHNT and CDR2 is YYREEE (reference sequence). Trimming took off 3 bases at V and 3 bases at J, with 10 bases between the two ends. The source material was peripheral blood. The TCR was taken from a man aged 45 to 65 with COVID-19, enrolled during active disease. The genes are TRBV5-4 and TRBJ1-3; maybe TRBD1 (6 bases). In nucleotides, the CDR3 is TGTGCCAGCAGCTGGAGGGGGGGTGGAAACACCATATATTTT. Encoded protein: CASSWRGGGNTIYF. The whole variable domain, remainder taken from reference TRBV5-4 and TRBJ1-3, is ETGVTQSPTHLIKTRGQQVTLRCSSQSGHNTVSWYQQALGQGPQFIFQYYREEENGRGNFPPRFSGLQFPNYSSELNVNALELDDSALYLCASSWRGGGNTIYFGEGSWLTVV.